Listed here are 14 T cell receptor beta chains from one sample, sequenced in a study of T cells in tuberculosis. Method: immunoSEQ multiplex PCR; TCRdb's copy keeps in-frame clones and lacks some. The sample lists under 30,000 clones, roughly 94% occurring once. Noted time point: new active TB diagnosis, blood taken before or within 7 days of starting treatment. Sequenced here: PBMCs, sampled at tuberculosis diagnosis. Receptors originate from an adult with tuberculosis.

CDR3 protein: CASSHPVADRSYEQYF. The CDR3 DNA reads as TGCGCCAGCAGCCATCCCGTAGCGGATCGCTCCTACGAGCAGTACTTC. V gene TRBV4-1 combines with J gene TRBJ2-7; a possible D gene is TRBD2 (6 bases). With 3 bases removed from V and 0 bases from J, the gap between germline ends came to 15 bases. Germline CDR1 and CDR2: MGHRA and YSYEKL. The CDR3 contains 16 residues.

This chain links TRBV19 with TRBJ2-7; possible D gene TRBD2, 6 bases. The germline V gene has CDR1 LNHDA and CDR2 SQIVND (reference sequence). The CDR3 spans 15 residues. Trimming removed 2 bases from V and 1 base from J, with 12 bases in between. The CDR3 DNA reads TGTGCCAGTAGTATATCCCGGGACTTATCCTACGAGCAGTACTTC. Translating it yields CASSISRDLSYEQYF. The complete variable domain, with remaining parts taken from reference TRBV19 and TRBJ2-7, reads DGGITQSPKYLFRKEGQNVTLSCEQNLNHDAMYWYRQDPGQGLRLIYYSQIVNDFQKGDIAEGYSVSREKKESFPLTVTSAQKNPTAFYLCASSISRDLSYEQYFGPGTRLTVT.

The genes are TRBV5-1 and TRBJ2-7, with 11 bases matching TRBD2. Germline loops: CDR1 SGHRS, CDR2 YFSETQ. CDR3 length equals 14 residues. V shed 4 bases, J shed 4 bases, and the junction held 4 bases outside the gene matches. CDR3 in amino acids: CASSSTSGGYEQYF. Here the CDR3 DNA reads TGCGCCAGCAGCAGTACTAGCGGGGGTTACGAGCAGTACTTC.

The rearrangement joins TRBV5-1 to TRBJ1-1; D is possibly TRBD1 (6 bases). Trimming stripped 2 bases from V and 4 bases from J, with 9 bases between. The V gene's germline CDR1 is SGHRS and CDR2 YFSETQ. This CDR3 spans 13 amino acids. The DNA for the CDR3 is TGCGCCAGCAGCTTCAGGGGTGGCACTGAAGCTTTCTTT. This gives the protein CASSFRGGTEAFF.

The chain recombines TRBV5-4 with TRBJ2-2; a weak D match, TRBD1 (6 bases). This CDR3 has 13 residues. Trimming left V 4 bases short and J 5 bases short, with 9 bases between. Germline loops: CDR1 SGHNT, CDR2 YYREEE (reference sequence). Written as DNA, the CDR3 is TGTGCCAGCAGCAAAGGGACAACCGGGGAGCTGTTTTTT. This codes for CASSKGTTGELFF.

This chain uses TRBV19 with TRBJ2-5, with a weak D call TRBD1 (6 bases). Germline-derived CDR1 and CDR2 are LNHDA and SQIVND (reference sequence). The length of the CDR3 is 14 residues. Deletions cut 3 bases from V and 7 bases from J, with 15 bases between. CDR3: CASSIRTAVPTQYF. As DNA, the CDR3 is TGTGCCAGTAGTATTAGGACAGCAGTACCGACCCAGTACTTC.

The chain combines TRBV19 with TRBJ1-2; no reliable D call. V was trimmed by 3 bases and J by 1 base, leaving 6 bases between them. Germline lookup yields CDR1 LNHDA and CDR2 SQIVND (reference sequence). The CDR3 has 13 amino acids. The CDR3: CASSILNNYGYTF. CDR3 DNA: TGTGCCAGTAGTATTTTAAATAACTATGGCTACACCTTC. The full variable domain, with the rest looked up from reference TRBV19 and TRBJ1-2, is DGGITQSPKYLFRKEGQNVTLSCEQNLNHDAMYWYRQDPGQGLRLIYYSQIVNDFQKGDIAEGYSVSREKKESFPLTVTSAQKNPTAFYLCASSILNNYGYTFGSGTRLTVV.

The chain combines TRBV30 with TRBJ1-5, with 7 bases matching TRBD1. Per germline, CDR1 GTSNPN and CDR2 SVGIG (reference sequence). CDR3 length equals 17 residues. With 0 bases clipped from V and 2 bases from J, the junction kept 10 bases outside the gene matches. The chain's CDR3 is CAWSVNRGGGRNQPQHF. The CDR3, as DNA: TGTGCCTGGAGTGTAAACAGGGGAGGTGGTCGCAATCAGCCCCAGCATTTT.

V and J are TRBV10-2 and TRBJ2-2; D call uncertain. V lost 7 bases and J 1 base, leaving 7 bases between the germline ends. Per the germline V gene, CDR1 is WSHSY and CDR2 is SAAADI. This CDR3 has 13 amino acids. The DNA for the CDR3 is TGCGCCAGCACCCCGGGGAACACCGGGGAGCTGTTTTTT. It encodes CASTPGNTGELFF.

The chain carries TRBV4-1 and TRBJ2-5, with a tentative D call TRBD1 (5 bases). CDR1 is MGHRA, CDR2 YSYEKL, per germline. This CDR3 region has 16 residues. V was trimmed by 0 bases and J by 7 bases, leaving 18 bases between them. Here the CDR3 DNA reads TGCGCCAGCAGCCAAGACCCCTTCCGATCAAGGGGGACCCAGTACTTC. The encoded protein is CASSQDPFRSRGTQYF.

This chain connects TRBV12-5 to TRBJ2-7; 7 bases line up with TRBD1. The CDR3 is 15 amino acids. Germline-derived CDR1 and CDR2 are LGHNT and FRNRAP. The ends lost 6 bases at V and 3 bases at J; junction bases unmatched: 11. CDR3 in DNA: TGTGCTAGTGGCCAACAGGGGACCCCTTACTACGAGCAGTACTTC. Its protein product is CASGQQGTPYYEQYF.

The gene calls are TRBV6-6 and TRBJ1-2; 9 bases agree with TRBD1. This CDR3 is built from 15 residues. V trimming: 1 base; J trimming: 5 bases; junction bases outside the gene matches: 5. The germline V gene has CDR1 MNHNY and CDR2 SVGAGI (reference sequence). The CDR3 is CASSYFSGQGYGYTF. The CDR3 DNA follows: TGTGCCAGCAGTTACTTCTCGGGACAGGGATATGGCTACACCTTC.

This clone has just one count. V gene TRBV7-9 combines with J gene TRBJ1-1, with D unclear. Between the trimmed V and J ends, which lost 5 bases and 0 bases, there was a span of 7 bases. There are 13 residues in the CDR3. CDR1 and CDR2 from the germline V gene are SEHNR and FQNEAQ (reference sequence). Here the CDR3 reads CASSREMNTEAFF. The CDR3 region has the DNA TGTGCCAGCAGCCGAGAGATGAACACTGAAGCTTTCTTT.

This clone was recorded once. CDR3 residues: CASSFGRASYEQYF. In nucleotides, the CDR3 is TGTGCCAGCAGCTTTGGGAGGGCTTCCTACGAGCAGTACTTC. The chain employs TRBV13 and TRBJ2-7; TRBD2 agrees at 7 bases. J gave up 1 base and V 3 bases, and 3 bases lay outside the gene matches. The CDR3 contains 14 residues. The germline V gene has CDR1 PRHDT and CDR2 FYEKMQ (reference sequence).